One TCR beta chain is described in this entry. What it binds is unknown. This record belongs to a study of response to subunit inactivated influenza vaccine. General study points: Researchers suggested that each seasonal influenza vaccination recruits few new T cells.

TCRdb called the RT-PCR reads again in MiXCR, with one record for every CDR3 protein. The repertoire consists of about 700,000 distinct CDR3 sequences, with 15% to 18% occurring once and the leading ten covering around a tenth. With 5 bases clipped from V and 5 bases from J, the junction kept 4 bases outside the gene matches. This CDR3 comprises 13 residues. Per germline, CDR1 MNHNS and CDR2 SASEGT. The sample was PBMCs from blood, taken 11 to 12 days after vaccination. V and J are TRBV6-1 and TRBJ1-1, with 8 bases that match TRBD1. This clonotype originated in a man aged 45-60 years who received an inactivated influenza vaccine. The CDR3 protein is CASSPRDRTEAFF. CDR3 in DNA: TGTGCCAGCAGTCCCAGGGACAGGACTGAAGCTTTCTTT.